Following are 32 T cell receptor beta chains from one sample sequenced in a study of blood T cell repertoires in COVID-19 (dated by TCRdb to 2020 to 2022). Receptor libraries were prepared by the immunoSEQ multiplex PCR assay. Entries here come from immuneACCESS through TCRdb and include only in-frame sequences with V and J called. Some clones fail to appear in such tables; in the studies checked, an unresolved V gene covers under half of the shortfall, and the cause of the remainder is unknown. A total of approximately 75,000 clones appear in this sample, approximately 90% of them only once. The ten largest clones capture roughly 0.58% of the sample. The sequenced sample was peripheral blood. The receptor set was obtained from a man aged 60 to 69 with acute or convalescent COVID-19.

The chain combines TRBV21-1 with TRBJ2-4; the table assigns TRBD1, which was not confirmed against the DNA. TRBV21-1 is reported as a pseudogene. This CDR3 comprises 15 residues. In nucleotides, the CDR3 is TGTGCCAGCGATTACAGGGTCTCGGATCCAAACATTCAGTACTTC. It is translated as CASDYRVSDPNIQYF.

J is TRBJ1-4 and V is TRBV5-1; 10 nucleotides agree with TRBD1. The CDR3 is 14 residues long. V shed 5 bases and J 7 bases; nucleotides not matched to a gene: 5. Germline-derived CDR1 and CDR2 are SGHRS and YFSETQ. CDR3 in amino acids: CASRKTGGVEKLFF. The DNA for the CDR3 is TGCGCCAGCAGAAAGACAGGGGGCGTTGAAAAACTGTTTTTT.

This clone was seen once. This chain uses TRBV30 with TRBJ2-1, with 7 bases lining up with TRBD2. Trimming cost V 2 bases and J 6 bases; bases outside gene matches: 4. CDR3 length equals 13 residues. The germline gives CDR1 GTSNPN, CDR2 SVGIG (reference sequence). This CDR3 is CAWSPSSGNEQFF. In DNA form, the CDR3 reads TGTGCCTGGAGTCCTTCTAGCGGCAATGAGCAGTTCTTC.

V usage is TRBV3-1 (or the pseudogene TRBV3-2) and J usage is TRBJ2-4; 9 bases are shared with TRBD1. The CDR3 contains 17 residues. Germline V lookup: CDR1 LGHDT, CDR2 YNNKEL (reference sequence). V gave up 0 bases and J gave up 1 base; unmatched junction bases: 4. Here the CDR3 DNA reads TGTGCCAGCAGCCAAGATCCCGGACAGGGGGCCAAAAACATTCAGTACTTC. It is translated as CASSQDPGQGAKNIQYF.

The chain carries TRBV12-3 or TRBV12-4 and TRBJ1-1; D gene unclear. The CDR3 totals 13 residues. V lost 0 bases to trimming and J lost 4 bases, with 6 bases between them. The CDR3 DNA reads as TGTGCCAGCAGTTTAGCGGGAGTCACTGAAGCTTTCTTT. Translation gives CASSLAGVTEAFF.

The J gene is TRBJ1-2, the V gene TRBV27; D is uncertain. The V gene lost 11 bases and the J gene lost 4 bases, with 11 bases spanning the gap. The CDR3 loop spans 11 amino acids. Looked up from germline, CDR1 is MNHEY and CDR2 is SMNVEV (reference sequence). Written as DNA, the CDR3 is TGTGCCGCGGGCGGCGCCTATGGCTACACCTTC. It specifies CAAGGAYGYTF.

This chain links TRBV12-3 or TRBV12-4 with TRBJ2-5, with a weak D call TRBD2 (6 bases). V was cut by 3 bases and J by 4 bases, with 9 bases left in between. The CDR3 runs to 13 residues. The CDR3 region has the DNA TGTGCCAGCAGTTTTGGGGGGTTAGAGACCCAGTACTTC. As protein: CASSFGGLETQYF.

The chain links TRBV24-1 to TRBJ2-3, with TRBD2 matching over 8 bases. V dropped 2 bases and J dropped 2; count of bases not matched to a gene: 2. The CDR3 is 15 amino acids. Germline CDR1 and CDR2: KGHDR and SFDVKD. For the CDR3, the DNA is TGTGCCACCAGTGATTGGCGGGGGGCCACAGATACGCAGTATTTT. Its translation is CATSDWRGATDTQYF.

The rearrangement uses TRBV18 and TRBJ1-1; a weak D match, TRBD1 (5 bases). The V gene's germline CDR1 is KGHSH and CDR2 LQKENI. The V and J ends lost 2 bases and 2 bases respectively, with 9 bases between them. The CDR3 has 14 residues. The CDR3 loop is CASSPAGSNTEAFF. In DNA form, the CDR3 reads TGTGCCAGCTCACCAGCAGGGTCTAACACTGAAGCTTTCTTT.

The chain carries TRBV3-1 (or the pseudogene TRBV3-2) and TRBJ1-1; 7 positions agree with TRBD1. CDR3 length equals 15 residues. With V trimmed by 3 bases and J by 1 base, 5 bases remained unmatched. Germline lookup yields CDR1 LGHDT and CDR2 YNNKEL (reference sequence). CDR3 coding DNA: TGTGCCAGCAGCCACAGGGGACAGACGAACACTGAAGCTTTCTTT. Its translation: CASSHRGQTNTEAFF.

This chain uses TRBV19 with TRBJ1-4, with TRBD1 identical over 10 bases. The CDR3 spans 15 residues. Trimming took 3 bases from V and 5 from J; bases not matched to a gene: 3. CDR1 and CDR2 (germline): LNHDA, SQIVND (reference sequence). CDR3 coding DNA: TGTGCCAGTAGTATCCGGACAGGGGGAAATGAAAAACTGTTTTTT. It yields the protein CASSIRTGGNEKLFF.

CDR3 DNA sequence: TGTGCCAGCAGTCCCAGCGGGATCGGGTACAATGAGCAGTTCTTC. Protein: CASSPSGIGYNEQFF. This chain joins TRBV27 and TRBJ2-1; 7 positions match TRBD2. The germline V gene encodes CDR1 MNHEY and CDR2 SMNVEV (reference sequence). V lost 5 bases to trimming and J lost 4 bases; unmatched junction nucleotides: 8. The CDR3 runs 15 residues.

The chain joins TRBV2 to TRBJ1-6, with a weak D call TRBD1 (6 bases). The V end was cut by 5 bases, the J end by 0 bases, with 11 bases between. The CDR3 runs 16 residues. Germline V gene data show CDR1 as SNHLY and CDR2 as FYNNEI. The CDR3 nucleotides are TGTGCCAGCAGTCAGGGGTCGAGCTCCTATAATTCACCCCTCCACTTT. As protein: CASSQGSSSYNSPLHF.

The chain combines TRBV1 with TRBJ2-1; the table assigns TRBD2, which was not confirmed against the DNA. TRBV1 corresponds to a pseudogene. CDR3 length equals 14 residues. Here the CDR3 DNA reads TGCACCAGCAGCCAAGACATAGCGGGAGGGCCTCCAGTCTTC. The encoded protein is CTSSQDIAGGPPVF.

The chain has TRBV7-2 and TRBJ1-6, with a weak D call TRBD1 (5 bases). The CDR3 is 15 residues long. CDR1 is SGHTA and CDR2 is FQGNSA in the germline V gene. The V gene lost 4 bases and the J gene lost 5 bases, with 12 bases spanning the gap. The CDR3 region has the DNA TGTGCCAGCAGCTCACTGGGACTAAATAATTCACCCCTCCACTTT. Translating gives CASSSLGLNNSPLHF.

The CDR3 region has the DNA TGCGCCAGCAGCTTAGCACAGGGGAAGGGCTACACCTTC. Translating it yields CASSLAQGKGYTF. V gene TRBV5-1 combines with J gene TRBJ1-2, with 7 bases identical to TRBD1. This CDR3 spans 13 amino acids. The junction had 6 bases not matched to a gene; V was cut back by 2 bases and J by 8 bases. CDR1 is SGHRS and CDR2 is YFSETQ in the germline V gene.

This clone was detected a few times. The chain employs TRBV4-2 and TRBJ2-2, with TRBD1 matching 10 bases. The CDR3 consists of 17 residues. The V gene's germline CDR1 is LGHNA and CDR2 YNFKEQ. Losses at the gene ends were 1 base for V and 5 bases for J; bases not matched to a gene: 7. The CDR3 loop reads CASSQAGGTGETGELFF. The DNA of the CDR3 is TGTGCCAGCAGCCAAGCAGGAGGGACAGGGGAAACCGGGGAGCTGTTTTTT.

The chain carries TRBV24-1 and TRBJ2-2, with D possibly matching TRBD2 (5 bases). V lost 9 bases, J lost 3 bases, and 10 bases lay in between. This CDR3 spans 13 amino acids. Germline values: CDR1 KGHDR, CDR2 SFDVKD. The CDR3 is CATRSGDTGELFF. The CDR3 DNA reads as TGTGCCACCCGATCCGGGGACACCGGGGAGCTGTTTTTT.

The genes are TRBV12-5 and TRBJ1-5, with no clear D. CDR1 is LGHNT and CDR2 is FRNRAP in the germline V gene. V was clipped by 7 bases and J by 5 bases, with 24 bases between them. This CDR3 region has 17 residues. The CDR3 here is CASAVQSGGVVHQPQHF. The CDR3 region has the DNA TGTGCTAGTGCAGTTCAATCGGGCGGGGTCGTGCATCAGCCCCAGCATTTT.

The rearrangement links TRBV6-5 to TRBJ1-4; D is unresolved. The CDR3 totals 15 residues. Looked up from germline, CDR1 is MNHEY and CDR2 is SVGAGI. Trimming pared 6 bases from V and 2 bases from J, leaving 13 bases between. This CDR3 is CASSPSGLTNEKLFF. In nucleotides, the CDR3 is TGTGCCAGCAGCCCGTCTGGGCTGACTAATGAAAAACTGTTTTTT.

The chain joins TRBV11-3 to TRBJ1-4; no definite D call. Germline-derived CDR1 and CDR2 are SGHNT and YENEEA. CDR3 length: 16 residues. The V gene lost 1 base and the J gene lost 4 bases, with 13 bases spanning the gap. In nucleotides, the CDR3 is TGTGCCAGCAGCTTAGTGTGCGAACCGATTAATGAAAAACTGTTTTTT. It yields the protein CASSLVCEPINEKLFF.

The chain joins TRBV7-3 to TRBJ2-1; TRBD2 matches 7 bases. The germline CDR1 and CDR2 sequences are SGHTA and FQGTGA. This CDR3 has 14 amino acids. V was clipped by 5 bases and J by 4 bases; unmatched bases: 5. The CDR3 protein is CASSASGPYNEQFF. For the CDR3, the DNA is TGTGCCAGCAGCGCTAGCGGACCTTACAATGAGCAGTTCTTC.

V gene TRBV30 combines with J gene TRBJ2-2, with 13 bases identical to TRBD2. Trimming at V came to 0 bases and at J to 5 bases, leaving 12 bases not matched to a gene. CDR3 length equals 19 residues. Germline V gene lookup returns CDR1 GTSNPN and CDR2 SVGIG (reference sequence). In DNA, the CDR3 is TGTGCCTGGAGTGTACTTCCAAGGACTAGCGGGAGAAAAACCGGGGAGCTGTTTTTT. Its protein product is CAWSVLPRTSGRKTGELFF. The variable domain in full, completed from reference TRBV30 and TRBJ2-2, reads SQTIHQWPATLVQPVGSPLSLECTVEGTSNPNLYWYRQAAGRGLQLLFYSVGIGQISSEVPQNLSASRPQDRQFILSSKKLLLSDSGFYLCAWSVLPRTSGRKTGELFFGEGSRLTVL.

The V gene is TRBV10-3, the J gene TRBJ2-7, with D possibly TRBD1 on 6 matching bases. CDR1 ENHRY and CDR2 SYGVKD come from the germline V gene. The CDR3 runs to 13 residues. With 11 bases removed from V and 6 bases from J, the gap between germline ends came to 20 bases. The chain's CDR3 is CAPEAGEAFEQYF. The CDR3 bases are TGTGCCCCAGAGGCAGGGGAAGCCTTCGAGCAGTACTTC.

The chain is built from TRBV7-9 and TRBJ2-7, with 8 bases lining up with TRBD2. Germline assignment: CDR1 SEHNR and CDR2 FQNEAQ (reference sequence). Trimming cost V 2 bases and J 3 bases; bases outside gene matches: 3. The CDR3 has 14 amino acids. CDR3 DNA: TGTGCCAGCAGCTTAAGCGGGGGTAACTACGAGCAGTACTTC. It encodes CASSLSGGNYEQYF.

The J gene is TRBJ1-1, the V gene TRBV18, with 7 nucleotides matching TRBD1. The J segment lost 0 bases and the V segment lost 3 bases, leaving 13 bases of the junction unmatched. The CDR3 length is 18 residues. Germline values: CDR1 KGHSH, CDR2 LQKENI. The CDR3 loop is CASSPIVTGVGMNTEAFF. The CDR3 nucleotides read TGTGCCAGCTCACCTATCGTTACAGGGGTAGGGATGAACACTGAAGCTTTCTTT.

V and J are TRBV5-1 and TRBJ2-3; 7 nucleotides line up with TRBD1. Trimming removed 5 bases from V and 2 bases from J; junction bases left unmatched: 5. This CDR3 region has 14 residues. Germline V gives CDR1 SGHRS, CDR2 YFSETQ. In nucleotides, the CDR3 is TGCGCCAGCAGTTCCGGGACAGTCACAGATACGCAGTATTTT. Protein sequence: CASSSGTVTDTQYF.

The J gene is TRBJ1-1, the V gene TRBV3-1 (or the pseudogene TRBV3-2), with TRBD1 matching 9 bases. The junction had 8 bases not matched to a gene; V was cut back by 7 bases and J by 5 bases. Germline V gives CDR1 LGHDT, CDR2 YNNKEL (reference sequence). This CDR3 is 14 amino acids long. In DNA, the CDR3 is TGTGCCAGCATTAACCGGGACAGGGAAACTGAAGCTTTCTTT. This codes for CASINRDRETEAFF.

The chain recombines TRBV5-1 with TRBJ2-2; 9 bases are shared with TRBD1. V dropped 1 base and J dropped 6; count of bases not matched to a gene: 7. The CDR3 extends over 16 amino acids. Looked up from germline, CDR1 is SGHRS and CDR2 is YFSETQ. The CDR3 DNA is TGCGCCAGCAGCTTGTTACAGGGGGCTGCGGCCGGGGAGCTGTTTTTT. This translates into CASSLLQGAAAGELFF.

A word on this clone: Other DNA sequences in the sample encode the same CDR3. The chain employs TRBV24-1 and TRBJ2-7; TRBD1 might be the D (7 bases). The CDR3 contains 13 residues. Trimming stripped 6 bases from V and 6 bases from J, with 14 bases between. The germline CDR1 and CDR2 sequences are KGHDR and SFDVKD. Here the CDR3 reads CATSFRGEAEQYF. CDR3 sequence (DNA): TGTGCCACCAGTTTCAGGGGGGAGGCCGAGCAGTACTTC.

The chain has TRBV4-1 and TRBJ2-7, with D possibly being TRBD2 (5 bases). The germline V gene has CDR1 MGHRA and CDR2 YSYEKL. The V and J ends lost 6 bases and 2 bases respectively, with 20 bases between them. The CDR3 is 16 residues long. The CDR3 nucleotides read TGCGCCAGCAGAGCCAACCCCAGCGGTGTTGCCTACGAGCAGTACTTC. It encodes CASRANPSGVAYEQYF.

This chain joins TRBV19 and TRBJ2-5; 7 bases match TRBD1. V lost 4 bases and J lost 2; bases outside the gene matches: 1. The CDR3 has 13 residues. Germline-derived CDR1 and CDR2 are LNHDA and SQIVND (reference sequence). CDR3 DNA: TGTGCCAGTAGTACGGGACAGCAAGAGACCCAGTACTTC. This codes for CASSTGQQETQYF.